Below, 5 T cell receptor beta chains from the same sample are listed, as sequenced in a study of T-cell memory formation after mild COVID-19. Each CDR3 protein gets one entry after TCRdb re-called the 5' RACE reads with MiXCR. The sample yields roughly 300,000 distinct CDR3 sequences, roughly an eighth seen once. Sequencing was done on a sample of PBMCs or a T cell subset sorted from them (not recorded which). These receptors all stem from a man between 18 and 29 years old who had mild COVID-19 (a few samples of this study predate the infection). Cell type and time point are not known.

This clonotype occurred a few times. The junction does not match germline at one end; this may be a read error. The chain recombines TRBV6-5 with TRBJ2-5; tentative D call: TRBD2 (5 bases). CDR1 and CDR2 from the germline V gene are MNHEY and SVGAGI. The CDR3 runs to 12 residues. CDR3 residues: CASSRHGLVKDF. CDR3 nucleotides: TGTGCCAGCAGTCGTCACGGACTGGTAAAGGACTTC.

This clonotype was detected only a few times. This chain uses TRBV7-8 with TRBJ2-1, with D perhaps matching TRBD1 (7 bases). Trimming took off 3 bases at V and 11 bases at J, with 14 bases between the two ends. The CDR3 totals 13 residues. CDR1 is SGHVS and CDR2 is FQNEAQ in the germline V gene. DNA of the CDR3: TGTGCCAGCAGCTTGGAGGGGGCTCAGAAGCAGTTCTTC. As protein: CASSLEGAQKQFF.

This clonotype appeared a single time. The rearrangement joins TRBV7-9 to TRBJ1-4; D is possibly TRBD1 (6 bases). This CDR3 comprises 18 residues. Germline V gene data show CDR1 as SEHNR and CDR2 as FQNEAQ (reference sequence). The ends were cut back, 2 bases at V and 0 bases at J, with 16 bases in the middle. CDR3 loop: CASSLLPGEGATNEKLFF. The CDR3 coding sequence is TGTGCCAGCAGCTTACTGCCAGGGGAGGGGGCAACTAATGAAAAACTGTTTTTT.

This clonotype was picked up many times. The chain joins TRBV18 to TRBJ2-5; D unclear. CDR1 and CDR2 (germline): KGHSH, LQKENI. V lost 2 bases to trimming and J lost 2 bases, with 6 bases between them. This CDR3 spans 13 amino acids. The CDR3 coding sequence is TGTGCCAGCTCACCAGGAACTCAAGAGACCCAGTACTTC. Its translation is CASSPGTQETQYF.

CDR3 nucleotides: TGTGCCAGCCACCCTATAGCGCCAAGGTCAGATACGCAGTATTTT. This sequence encodes CASHPIAPRSDTQYF. This sequence joins TRBV6-5 and TRBJ2-3, with D maybe TRBD2 (5 bases). V was cut by 8 bases and J by 4 bases, with 19 bases left in between. The CDR3 length is 15 residues. CDR1 is MNHEY and CDR2 is SVGAGI in the germline V gene.